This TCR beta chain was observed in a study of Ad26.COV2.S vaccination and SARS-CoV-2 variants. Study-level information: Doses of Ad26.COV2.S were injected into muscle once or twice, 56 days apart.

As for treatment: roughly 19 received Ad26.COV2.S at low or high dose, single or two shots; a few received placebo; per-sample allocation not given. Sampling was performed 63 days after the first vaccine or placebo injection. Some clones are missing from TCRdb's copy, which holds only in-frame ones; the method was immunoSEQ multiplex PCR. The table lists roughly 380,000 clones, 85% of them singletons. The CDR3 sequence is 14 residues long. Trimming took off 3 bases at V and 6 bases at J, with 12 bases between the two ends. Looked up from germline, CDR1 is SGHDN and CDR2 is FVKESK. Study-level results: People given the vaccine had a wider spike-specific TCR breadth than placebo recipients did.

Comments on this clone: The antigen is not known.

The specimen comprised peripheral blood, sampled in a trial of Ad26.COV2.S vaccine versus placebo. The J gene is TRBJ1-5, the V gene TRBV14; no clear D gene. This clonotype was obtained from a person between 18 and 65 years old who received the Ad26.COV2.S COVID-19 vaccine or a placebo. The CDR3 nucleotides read TGTGCCAGCAGCCATTTAGTTAGGCTTCAGCCCCAGCATTTT. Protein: CASSHLVRLQPQHF.